This T cell receptor beta chain emerged from a study of blood T cell repertoires in COVID-19 (dated by TCRdb to the early 2020s). Turning to the overall study: The collaborator samples originated in the United States, Italy and Spain and spanned the acute and convalescent phases of COVID-19. A de-identified subject ID, COVID-19 status, age in years and sex were almost always included in the sample metadata. The repertoires were made available in a free public database intended to serve as a resource for research on the immune response to SARS-CoV-2. The samples were drawn from two sources: the first 160 participants of the ongoing ImmuneRACE study, and over 950 subjects contributed by 6 global collaborators. The material from the prospective study consisted of cDNA or gDNA derived from T cells, B-cell-depleted T cells, or PBMCs. Where available, HLA class I and class II types were obtained from metadata supplied by the sample provider rather than from assay-based typing. Deeply sampled blood TCRbeta repertoires from subjects exposed to, actively infected with, or recovered from COVID-19 were included in the dataset. What the work shows at the level of the full study, not this receptor alone: Clinical and demographic metadata were provided uncurated, with the amount varying by source and participant.

Taken from the germline V gene (reference sequence), the CDR1 and CDR2 loops are SEHNR and FQNEAQ. The CDR3, cysteine through phenylalanine, is 15 amino acids long. The DNA shown is the 45-base CDR3, in frame from base 1. Trimming at the junction amounts to 3 bases on V and 5 bases on J, and the germline ends lie 16 bases apart. Enrolling through a virtual design, the prospective study's participants ranged in age from roughly 18 to 90 years and lived across around 25 United States geographic areas. To assign participants to cohorts, the prospective study relied on clinical history that participants themselves reported in a screening survey and a study questionnaire. In the prospective study, mobile phlebotomists collected whole blood, serum and a nasopharyngeal or oropharyngeal swab from each participant. Over a 2-month period, participants in the prospective study had the option of providing additional blood draws and questionnaires. Before DNA extraction, blood samples from the prospective study were shipped at room temperature or frozen.

The immunoSEQ Assay, a bias-controlled multiplex PCR, was used to amplify TCRbeta CDR3 regions from genomic DNA. Concerning the study's data processing: Nucleated cell counts per sample were estimated from amplification of reference gene primers within the assay. Sequence reads were collapsed and filtered to measure the absolute abundance of every unique TCRbeta CDR3 rearrangement. Productive Simpson clonality was computed per sample as the square root of Simpson's diversity index over productive rearrangements. TCRdb took this table from immuneACCESS and kept in-frame rearrangements with V and J called. Such tables lack part of the clones; where checked against another copy, unresolved V genes explain under half of the gap, and the rest is unexplained. V and J calls and clone size are given by that table; D and trimming were obtained from the DNA. Present in this sample are 300,000 to 500,000 clones, roughly 88% of which were seen just once. The ten top clones hold more than 0.85% of the sample.

As regards this clone: Its antigen specificity is not known. No base-level quality is on record; no much larger clone is a single base apart.

The chain joins TRBV7-9 to TRBJ2-5; D gene: possibly TRBD2, on 5 matching bases. The clonotype comes from a woman in her 30s with acute COVID-19. Sequencing used PBMCs or T cells enriched from blood (not recorded which). CDR3 region: CASSFSSLAGETQYF. Read as DNA, the sequence is TGTGCCAGCAGCTTTTCGTCCCTTGCGGGTGAGACCCAGTACTTC.